This is a list of T cell receptor beta chains from one sample in a study of blood T cells in healthy people across ages. TCRdb used MiXCR to reprocess the 5' RACE reads, holding one entry per CDR3 protein. The sample comprises just under 900,000 distinct CDR3 sequences, 29% of which are singletons, and around a sixth rests with the top ten. The specimen was blood. These TCRs come from an elderly woman in good health. CDR3s include the opening cysteine and the closing phenylalanine or tryptophan. Each record gives: D gene, clone size, V gene, J gene, CDR3 DNA, CDR3 protein. A D gene is named only where the DNA matches it firmly. A row's size may be missing; if present it is once, few, many or a size class.

d_gene: TRBD2
abundance: NA
v_gene: TRBV6-1
j_gene: TRBJ2-3
CDR3nt: TGTGCCAGCAGTCGACTAGCGGGAAGGATTTCCACAGATACGCAGTATTTT
CDR3aa: CASSRLAGRISTDTQYF

d_gene: TRBD2
abundance: NA
v_gene: TRBV14
j_gene: TRBJ2-2
CDR3nt: TGTGCCAGCAGCCAAGTAGCGGGGGGCACCGGGGAGCTGTTTTTT
CDR3aa: CASSQVAGGTGELFF

d_gene: TRBD2
abundance: NA
v_gene: TRBV4-1
j_gene: TRBJ2-1
CDR3nt: TGCGCCAGCAGCCAAGTAAATATGGGACTAGACGTAGGTGAGCAGTTCTTC
CDR3aa: CASSQVNMGLDVGEQFF

d_gene: NA
abundance: many
v_gene: TRBV7-9
j_gene: TRBJ1-2
CDR3nt: TGTGCCAGCAGCTTAGCAGCAGCAGAGGGATCTGGCTACACCTTC
CDR3aa: CASSLAAAEGSGYTF

d_gene: NA
abundance: many
v_gene: TRBV6-2/TRBV6-3
j_gene: TRBJ2-3
CDR3nt: TGTGCCAGCAGGCCACCTCGGAGATCTAGCACAGATACGCAGTATTTT
CDR3aa: CASRPPRRSSTDTQYF

d_gene: TRBD1
abundance: NA
v_gene: TRBV6-5
j_gene: TRBJ1-4
CDR3nt: TGTGCCAGCAGGTGGACAGGGGCAAATGAAAAACTGTTTTTT
CDR3aa: CASRWTGANEKLFF

d_gene: NA
abundance: few
v_gene: TRBV30
j_gene: TRBJ2-3
CDR3nt: TGTGCCTGGAGGTGGCAGGGCACAGATACGCAGTATTTT
CDR3aa: CAWRWQGTDTQYF

d_gene: NA
abundance: NA
v_gene: TRBV5-1
j_gene: TRBJ2-7
CDR3nt: TGCGCCAGCAGCATACGTCCCTACGAGCAGTACTTC
CDR3aa: CASSIRPYEQYF

d_gene: TRBD1
abundance: many
v_gene: TRBV20-1
j_gene: TRBJ2-1
CDR3nt: TGCAGTGCTAGAGGACCCGGGACAGGGGGGTCCTACAATGAGCAGTTCTTC
CDR3aa: CSARGPGTGGSYNEQFF

d_gene: NA
abundance: many
v_gene: TRBV7-9
j_gene: TRBJ2-7
CDR3nt: TGTGCCAGCAGCCTGGAGACTAGCTCCTACGAGCAGTACTTC
CDR3aa: CASSLETSSYEQYF

d_gene: TRBD1
abundance: NA
v_gene: TRBV7-8
j_gene: TRBJ1-4
CDR3nt: TGTGCCAGCAGGATAGGGGGCGAAGAAAAACTGTTTTTT
CDR3aa: CASRIGGEEKLFF

d_gene: NA
abundance: NA
v_gene: TRBV7-9
j_gene: TRBJ2-7
CDR3nt: TGTGCCAGCAGCAGTAGACAGCAAAACTCCTACGAGCAGTACTTC
CDR3aa: CASSSRQQNSYEQYF

d_gene: NA
abundance: many
v_gene: TRBV12-3/TRBV12-4
j_gene: TRBJ2-4
CDR3nt: TGTGCCAGCAGTTTAGACAGGGATCTACCTTTAGCCAAAAACATTCAGTACTTC
CDR3aa: CASSLDRDLPLAKNIQYF

d_gene: NA
abundance: many
v_gene: TRBV11-2
j_gene: TRBJ2-5
CDR3nt: TGTGCCAGCAGCCAAGGAGCAGGGTACCAAGAGACCCAGTACTTC
CDR3aa: CASSQGAGYQETQYF

d_gene: TRBD2
abundance: many
v_gene: TRBV6-2/TRBV6-3
j_gene: TRBJ2-4
CDR3nt: TGTGCCAGCAGTCGGGGACTAGCGGGGGGGACCAAAAACATTCAGTACTTC
CDR3aa: CASSRGLAGGTKNIQYF

d_gene: NA
abundance: NA
v_gene: TRBV5-6
j_gene: TRBJ1-2
CDR3nt: TGTGCCAGCAGCTCCAACCCGGGATCTAGGGTTGGCTACACCTTC
CDR3aa: CASSSNPGSRVGYTF

d_gene: TRBD1
abundance: NA
v_gene: TRBV19
j_gene: TRBJ1-5
CDR3nt: TGTGCCAGTAGGATCGACAGGGGCCCCTCCCAACCCCAGCATTTT
CDR3aa: CASRIDRGPSQPQHF

d_gene: TRBD2
abundance: many
v_gene: TRBV20-1
j_gene: TRBJ2-4
CDR3nt: TGCAGTGCTACCACTAGCGTGGGCATTCAGTACTTC
CDR3aa: CSATTSVGIQYF

d_gene: TRBD1
abundance: NA
v_gene: TRBV10-2
j_gene: TRBJ2-1
CDR3nt: TGCGCCAGCAGAATCTCCGGGACAGGAGGATACAATGAGCAGTTCTTC
CDR3aa: CASRISGTGGYNEQFF

d_gene: TRBD1
abundance: NA
v_gene: TRBV20-1
j_gene: TRBJ2-7
CDR3nt: TGCAGTGCTACCTATGTAGGGGGCGATTTCTCCTACGAGCAGTACTTC
CDR3aa: CSATYVGGDFSYEQYF

d_gene: NA
abundance: NA
v_gene: TRBV19
j_gene: TRBJ1-2
CDR3nt: TGTGCCAGTAGTATAGATCTCTACTTGTATGGCTACACCTTC
CDR3aa: CASSIDLYLYGYTF

d_gene: TRBD1
abundance: few
v_gene: TRBV6-2/TRBV6-3
j_gene: TRBJ1-6
CDR3nt: TGTGCCAGCAGCCGGGACGGCAAGGGACAGCCCCTCCACTTT
CDR3aa: CASSRDGKGQPLHF

d_gene: NA
abundance: many
v_gene: TRBV20-1
j_gene: TRBJ2-3
CDR3nt: TGCAGTGCCAGGATCGTGGGGAGCACAGATACGCAGTATTTT
CDR3aa: CSARIVGSTDTQYF

d_gene: NA
abundance: NA
v_gene: TRBV5-4
j_gene: TRBJ1-2
CDR3nt: TGTGCCAGCAGCCGAGACGGGGTCGCGGGCGGCTACACCTTC
CDR3aa: CASSRDGVAGGYTF

d_gene: TRBD1
abundance: NA
v_gene: TRBV5-1
j_gene: TRBJ2-3
CDR3nt: TGCGCCAGCAGAAAACAGGGGGTAACAGATACGCAGTATTTT
CDR3aa: CASRKQGVTDTQYF

d_gene: NA
abundance: few
v_gene: TRBV28
j_gene: TRBJ1-2
CDR3nt: TGTGCCAGCGGTCCCTTAGAGAGAGGCTACACCTTC
CDR3aa: CASGPLERGYTF

d_gene: NA
abundance: few
v_gene: TRBV19
j_gene: TRBJ1-2
CDR3nt: TGTGCCAGTGGGAGAGGAGCTAACTATGGCTACACCTTC
CDR3aa: CASGRGANYGYTF

d_gene: NA
abundance: NA
v_gene: TRBV10-3
j_gene: TRBJ2-2
CDR3nt: TGTGCCATCAGTGACAACACCGGGGAGCTGTTTTTT
CDR3aa: CAISDNTGELFF

d_gene: NA
abundance: few
v_gene: TRBV2
j_gene: TRBJ2-1
CDR3nt: TGTGCCAGCACCGGTGGGGGGTCCTACAATGAGCAGTTCTTC
CDR3aa: CASTGGGSYNEQFF

d_gene: TRBD2
abundance: few
v_gene: TRBV11-1
j_gene: TRBJ2-3
CDR3nt: TGTGCCAGCAGCCCAAGAAGACTAGCGGGGGGTGTCACAGATACGCAGTATTTT
CDR3aa: CASSPRRLAGGVTDTQYF

d_gene: TRBD2
abundance: few
v_gene: TRBV7-2
j_gene: TRBJ2-2
CDR3nt: TGTGCCAGCGGCATTAGCGGGGGAAACACCGGGGAGCTGTTTTTT
CDR3aa: CASGISGGNTGELFF

d_gene: NA
abundance: NA
v_gene: TRBV5-1
j_gene: TRBJ2-3
CDR3nt: TGCGCCAGCAGCCGTAGCAGTGAGCAGTATTTT
CDR3aa: CASSRSSEQYF

d_gene: NA
abundance: many
v_gene: TRBV27
j_gene: TRBJ1-1
CDR3nt: TGTGCCAGCAGTTGGCAGGGCCCGAGAGAAGCTTTCTTT
CDR3aa: CASSWQGPREAFF

d_gene: NA
abundance: NA
v_gene: TRBV24-1
j_gene: TRBJ2-5
CDR3nt: TGTGCCACCAGTGATCTGGCTTTGGAGACCCAGTACTTC
CDR3aa: CATSDLALETQYF

d_gene: NA
abundance: NA
v_gene: TRBV6-6
j_gene: TRBJ2-5
CDR3nt: TGTGCCAGCAGTTACTCGGGTAGGGGGGAGGCCCAGTACTTC
CDR3aa: CASSYSGRGEAQYF

d_gene: NA
abundance: NA
v_gene: TRBV5-4
j_gene: TRBJ2-1
CDR3nt: TGTGCCAGCAGCTCAGGGGGCGGGAGAAATGAGCAGTTCTTC
CDR3aa: CASSSGGGRNEQFF

d_gene: TRBD1
abundance: few
v_gene: TRBV12-3/TRBV12-4
j_gene: TRBJ1-4
CDR3nt: TGTGCCAGCAGTTTAGCCCTCTCCGGGACAGGGGGGGAAAAACTGTTTTTT
CDR3aa: CASSLALSGTGGEKLFF

d_gene: NA
abundance: many
v_gene: TRBV7-2
j_gene: TRBJ2-5
CDR3nt: TGTGCCAGCAGCTACGTAGGGCGGGTTCCACAAGAGACCCAGTACTTC
CDR3aa: CASSYVGRVPQETQYF

d_gene: NA
abundance: few
v_gene: TRBV19
j_gene: TRBJ2-7
CDR3nt: TGTGCCAGTAGTATTTTAGAGGGATCCTACGAGCAGTACTTC
CDR3aa: CASSILEGSYEQYF

d_gene: NA
abundance: NA
v_gene: TRBV6-2/TRBV6-3
j_gene: TRBJ2-2
CDR3nt: TGTGCCAGCAGTCCAGGGTATGCCGGGGAGCTGTTTTTT
CDR3aa: CASSPGYAGELFF

d_gene: NA
abundance: NA
v_gene: TRBV20-1
j_gene: TRBJ1-1
CDR3nt: TGCAGTGCCGCCCCCCACTTAGCCCGGTTGAACACTGAGGCTTTCTTT
CDR3aa: CSAAPHLARLNTEAFF

d_gene: NA
abundance: many
v_gene: TRBV7-2
j_gene: TRBJ2-1
CDR3nt: TGTGCCAGCAGCCAGGGCGGGGGCCGCAATGAGCAGTTCTTC
CDR3aa: CASSQGGGRNEQFF

d_gene: TRBD2
abundance: many
v_gene: TRBV7-2
j_gene: TRBJ2-3
CDR3nt: TGTGCCAGCAGCTCGGGACTAGCGGGGTCCGATACGCAGTATTTT
CDR3aa: CASSSGLAGSDTQYF

d_gene: TRBD2
abundance: NA
v_gene: TRBV6-4
j_gene: TRBJ2-2
CDR3nt: TGTGCCAGCAAAACTAGCGGGGCAACCGGGGAGCTGTTTTTT
CDR3aa: CASKTSGATGELFF

d_gene: NA
abundance: many
v_gene: TRBV6-5
j_gene: TRBJ1-2
CDR3nt: TGTGCCAGCAGTACCACGGGTCGCAACTATGGCTACACCTTC
CDR3aa: CASSTTGRNYGYTF

d_gene: NA
abundance: NA
v_gene: TRBV24-1
j_gene: TRBJ1-2
CDR3nt: TGTGCCACCAGTGAGGGGGGACAAATTCCTGGCTACACCTTC
CDR3aa: CATSEGGQIPGYTF

d_gene: NA
abundance: NA
v_gene: TRBV5-5
j_gene: TRBJ1-4
CDR3nt: TGTGCCAGCAGCCTGGGAGGGGGGGGCGCAACTAATGAAAAACTGTTTTTT
CDR3aa: CASSLGGGGATNEKLFF

d_gene: NA
abundance: few
v_gene: TRBV3-1
j_gene: TRBJ1-6
CDR3nt: TGTGCCAGCAGCGTGACAGTTAATAATTCACCCCTCCACTTT
CDR3aa: CASSVTVNNSPLHF

d_gene: NA
abundance: many
v_gene: TRBV5-5
j_gene: TRBJ1-5
CDR3nt: TGTGCCAGCAGCTTGGGAGGAGACCGCCAGCCCCAGCATTTT
CDR3aa: CASSLGGDRQPQHF

d_gene: NA
abundance: few
v_gene: TRBV9
j_gene: TRBJ2-3
CDR3nt: TGTGCCGGCAGCGTAGGTGCCAGTTCGTCAGATACGCAGTATTTT
CDR3aa: CAGSVGASSSDTQYF

d_gene: NA
abundance: many
v_gene: TRBV15
j_gene: TRBJ2-6
CDR3nt: TGTGCCACCAGCAGAGAGATCGCCTCTGGGGCCAACGTCCTGACTTTC
CDR3aa: CATSREIASGANVLTF

d_gene: TRBD1
abundance: few
v_gene: TRBV12-3/TRBV12-4
j_gene: TRBJ2-7
CDR3nt: TGTGCCAGCAAGGGACAGAGCCCTTACAATGAGCAGTACTTC
CDR3aa: CASKGQSPYNEQYF

d_gene: NA
abundance: many
v_gene: TRBV3-1
j_gene: TRBJ2-5
CDR3nt: TGTGCCAGCAGCCAGGTTATGAAGACCCAGTACTTC
CDR3aa: CASSQVMKTQYF